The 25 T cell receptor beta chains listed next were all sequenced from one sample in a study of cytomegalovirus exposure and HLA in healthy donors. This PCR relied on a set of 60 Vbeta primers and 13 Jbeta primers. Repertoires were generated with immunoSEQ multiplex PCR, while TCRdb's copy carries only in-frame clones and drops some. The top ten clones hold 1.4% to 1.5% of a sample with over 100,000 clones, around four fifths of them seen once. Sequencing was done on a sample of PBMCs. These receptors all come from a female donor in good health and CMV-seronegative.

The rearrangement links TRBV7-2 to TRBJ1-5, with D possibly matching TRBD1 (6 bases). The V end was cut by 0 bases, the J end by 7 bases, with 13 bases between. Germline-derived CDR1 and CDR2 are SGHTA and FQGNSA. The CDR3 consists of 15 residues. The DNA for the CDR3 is TGTGCCAGCAGCTTAGCGGGGGGGGCAGGCCAGCCCCAGCATTTT. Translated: CASSLAGGAGQPQHF.

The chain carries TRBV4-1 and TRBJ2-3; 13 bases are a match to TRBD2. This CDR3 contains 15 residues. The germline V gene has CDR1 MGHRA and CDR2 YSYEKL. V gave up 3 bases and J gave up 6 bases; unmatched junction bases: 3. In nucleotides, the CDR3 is TGCGCCAGCAGCCAGGGGGGACTAGCGGGGGATACGCAGTATTTT. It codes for CASSQGGLAGDTQYF.

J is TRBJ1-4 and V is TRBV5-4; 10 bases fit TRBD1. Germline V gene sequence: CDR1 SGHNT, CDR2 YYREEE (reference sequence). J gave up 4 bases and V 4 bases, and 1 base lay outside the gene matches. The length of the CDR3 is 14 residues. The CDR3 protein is CASSRDRGNEKLFF. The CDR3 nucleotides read TGTGCCAGCAGCCGGGACAGGGGTAATGAAAAACTGTTTTTT.

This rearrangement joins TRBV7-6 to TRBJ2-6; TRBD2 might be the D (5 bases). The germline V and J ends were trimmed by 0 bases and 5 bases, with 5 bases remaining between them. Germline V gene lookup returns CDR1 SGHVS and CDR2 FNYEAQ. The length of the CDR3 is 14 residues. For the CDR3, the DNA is TGTGCCAGCAGCTTAGCCGGGAGGGCCAACGTCCTGACTTTC. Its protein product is CASSLAGRANVLTF.

The DNA of the CDR3 is TGTGCCAGCAGCTTAGTAGCGCGTTTCTACAATGAGCAGTTCTTC. This encodes CASSLVARFYNEQFF. V gene TRBV5-8 combines with J gene TRBJ2-1; D is perhaps TRBD2 (5 bases). CDR3 length equals 15 residues. Germline-derived CDR1 and CDR2 are SGHTS and YDEGEE. V lost 2 bases to trimming and J lost 3 bases, with 12 bases between them.

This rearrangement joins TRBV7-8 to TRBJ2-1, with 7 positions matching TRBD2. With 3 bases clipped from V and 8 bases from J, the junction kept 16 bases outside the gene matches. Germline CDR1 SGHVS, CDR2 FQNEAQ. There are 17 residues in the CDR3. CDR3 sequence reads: CASSFKRAGLEKYEQFF. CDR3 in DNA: TGTGCCAGCAGCTTCAAACGAGCAGGACTAGAGAAGTATGAGCAGTTCTTC. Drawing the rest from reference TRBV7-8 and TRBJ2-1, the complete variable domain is GAGVSQSPRYKVAKRGQDVALRCDPISGHVSLFWYQQALGQGPEFLTYFQNEAQLDKSGLPSDRFFAERPEGSVSTLKIQRTQQEDSAVYLCASSFKRAGLEKYEQFFGPGTRLTVL.

The CDR3 nucleotides are TGTGCCAGTGTTCGCGGGGGCGCGGATGAGCAGTTCTTC. Translated, it gives CASVRGGADEQFF. The rearrangement uses TRBV27 and TRBJ2-1; possible D gene TRBD2, 7 bases. The CDR3 is 13 residues long. The ends were cut back, 9 bases at V and 8 bases at J, with 17 bases in the middle. Per the germline V gene, CDR1 is MNHEY and CDR2 is SMNVEV (reference sequence).

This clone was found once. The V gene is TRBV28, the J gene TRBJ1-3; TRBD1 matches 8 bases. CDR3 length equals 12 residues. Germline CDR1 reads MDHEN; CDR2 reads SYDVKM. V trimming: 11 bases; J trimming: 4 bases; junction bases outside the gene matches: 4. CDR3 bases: TGTGCCGCGACAGGGGCCGGAAACACCATATATTTT. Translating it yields CAATGAGNTIYF.

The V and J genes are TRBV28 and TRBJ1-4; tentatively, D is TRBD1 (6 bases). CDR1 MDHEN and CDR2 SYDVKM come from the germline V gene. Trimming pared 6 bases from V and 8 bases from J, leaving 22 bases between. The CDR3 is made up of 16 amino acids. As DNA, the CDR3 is TGTGCCAGCAGCCCCACTACGGGACACACAACGGAAAAACTGTTTTTT. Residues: CASSPTTGHTTEKLFF.

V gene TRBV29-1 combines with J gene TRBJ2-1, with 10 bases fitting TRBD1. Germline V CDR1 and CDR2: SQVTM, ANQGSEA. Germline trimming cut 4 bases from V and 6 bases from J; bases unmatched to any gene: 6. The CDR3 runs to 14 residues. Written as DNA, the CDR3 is TGCAGCGTTGTAGGACAGGGGGTTGGCAATGAGCAGTTCTTC. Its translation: CSVVGQGVGNEQFF.

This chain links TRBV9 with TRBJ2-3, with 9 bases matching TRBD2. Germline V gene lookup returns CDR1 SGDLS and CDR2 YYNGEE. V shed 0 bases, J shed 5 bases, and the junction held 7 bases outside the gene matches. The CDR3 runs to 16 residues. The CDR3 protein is CASSVGGSGSGDTQYF. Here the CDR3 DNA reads TGTGCCAGCAGCGTAGGGGGTAGCGGGAGTGGAGATACGCAGTATTTT.

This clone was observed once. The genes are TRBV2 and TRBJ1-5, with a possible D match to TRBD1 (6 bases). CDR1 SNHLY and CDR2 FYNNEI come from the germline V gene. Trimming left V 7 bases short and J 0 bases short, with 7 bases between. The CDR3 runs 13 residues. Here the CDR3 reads CASMDSSNQPQHF. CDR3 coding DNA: TGTGCCAGCATGGACAGTAGCAATCAGCCCCAGCATTTT.

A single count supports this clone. The CDR3 reads CASRRRSGLAGEGIYEQYF. Written as DNA, the CDR3 is TGTGCCAGTAGAAGAAGGTCGGGACTAGCGGGAGAGGGAATCTACGAGCAGTACTTC. This chain links TRBV19 with TRBJ2-7; TRBD2 matches at 14 bases. Germline values: CDR1 LNHDA, CDR2 SQIVND (reference sequence). The CDR3 spans 19 residues. Losses at the gene ends were 6 bases for V and 3 bases for J; bases not matched to a gene: 16.

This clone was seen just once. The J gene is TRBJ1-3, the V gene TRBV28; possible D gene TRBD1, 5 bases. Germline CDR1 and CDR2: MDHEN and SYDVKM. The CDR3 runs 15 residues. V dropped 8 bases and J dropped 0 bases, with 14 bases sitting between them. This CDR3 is CASQTQAASGNTIYF. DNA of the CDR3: TGTGCCAGCCAAACACAGGCCGCCTCTGGAAACACCATATATTTT.

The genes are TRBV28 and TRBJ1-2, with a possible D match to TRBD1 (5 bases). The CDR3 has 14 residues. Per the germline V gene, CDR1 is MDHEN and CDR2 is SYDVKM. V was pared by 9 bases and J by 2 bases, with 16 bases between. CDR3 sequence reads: CASLVAGGNYGYTF. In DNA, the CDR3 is TGTGCCAGTCTCGTCGCGGGGGGGAACTATGGCTACACCTTC.

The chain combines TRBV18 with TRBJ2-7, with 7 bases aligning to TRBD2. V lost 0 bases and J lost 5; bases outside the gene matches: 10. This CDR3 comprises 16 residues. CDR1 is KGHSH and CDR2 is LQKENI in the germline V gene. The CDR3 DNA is TGTGCCAGCTCACCACCCGGGGGGAGGGCCAAAGACGAGCAGTACTTC. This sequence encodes CASSPPGGRAKDEQYF.

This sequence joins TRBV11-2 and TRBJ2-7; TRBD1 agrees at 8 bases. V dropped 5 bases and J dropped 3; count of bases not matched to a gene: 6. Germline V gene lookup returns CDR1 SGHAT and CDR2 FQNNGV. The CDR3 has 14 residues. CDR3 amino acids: CASSLGQGGYEQYF. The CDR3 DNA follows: TGTGCCAGCAGCCTAGGACAGGGAGGCTACGAGCAGTACTTC. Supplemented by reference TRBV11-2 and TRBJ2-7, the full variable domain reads EAGVAQSPRYKIIEKRQSVAFWCNPISGHATLYWYQQILGQGPKLLIQFQNNGVVDDSQLPKDRFSAERLKGVDSTLKIQPAKLEDSAVYLCASSLGQGGYEQYFGPGTRLTVT.

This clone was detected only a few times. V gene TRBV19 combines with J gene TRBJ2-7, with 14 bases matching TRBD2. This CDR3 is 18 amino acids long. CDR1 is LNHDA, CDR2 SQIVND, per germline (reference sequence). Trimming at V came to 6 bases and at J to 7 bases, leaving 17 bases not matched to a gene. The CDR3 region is CASSHSTPGLAGVEEQYF. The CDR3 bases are TGTGCCAGTAGCCACTCTACCCCGGGACTAGCGGGAGTGGAAGAGCAGTACTTC.

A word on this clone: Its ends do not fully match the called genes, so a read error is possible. In DNA form, the CDR3 reads TGTGCCAGCAGTTTAGGACTAAACCCTAACTATGGCTACACCTTC. It yields the protein CASSLGLNPNYGYTF. V usage is TRBV13 and J usage is TRBJ1-2, with unresolved D. The CDR3 runs 15 residues. In germline, CDR1 is PRHDT, CDR2 FYEKMQ (reference sequence). Drawing the rest from reference TRBV13 and TRBJ1-2, the complete variable domain is AAGVIQSPRHLIKEKRETATLKCYPIPRHDTVYWYQQGPGQDPQFLISFYEKMQSDKGSIPDRFSAQQFSDYHSELNMSSLELGDSALYFCASSLGLNPNYGYTFGSGTRLTVV.

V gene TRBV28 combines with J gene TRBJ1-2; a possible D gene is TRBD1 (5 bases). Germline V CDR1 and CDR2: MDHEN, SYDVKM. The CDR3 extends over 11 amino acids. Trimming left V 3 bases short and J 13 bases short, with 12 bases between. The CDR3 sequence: CASSLVGASTF. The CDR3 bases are TGTGCCAGCAGTTTGGTAGGGGCGTCCACCTTC.

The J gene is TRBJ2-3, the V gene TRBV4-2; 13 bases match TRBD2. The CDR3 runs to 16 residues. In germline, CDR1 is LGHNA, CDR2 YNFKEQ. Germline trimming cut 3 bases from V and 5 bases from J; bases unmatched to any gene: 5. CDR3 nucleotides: TGTGCCAGCAGCCAGGGACTAGCGGGATTAGGAGATACGCAGTATTTT. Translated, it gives CASSQGLAGLGDTQYF.

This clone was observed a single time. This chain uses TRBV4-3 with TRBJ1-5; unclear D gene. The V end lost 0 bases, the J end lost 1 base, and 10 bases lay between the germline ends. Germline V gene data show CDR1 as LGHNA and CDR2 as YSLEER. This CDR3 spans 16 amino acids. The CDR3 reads CASSQDMVRSNQPQHF. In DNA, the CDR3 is TGCGCCAGCAGCCAAGATATGGTACGGAGCAATCAGCCCCAGCATTTT.

CDR3 in amino acids: CASSRGDREGIATNEKLFF. As DNA, the CDR3 is TGTGCCAGCAGCAGAGGGGACAGAGAGGGGATCGCAACTAATGAAAAACTGTTTTTT. The V and J genes are TRBV21-1 and TRBJ1-4; no check of the table's D call, TRBD1, against the DNA was made. TRBV21-1 is deemed a pseudogene. The CDR3 has 19 amino acids.

The CDR3 DNA reads as TGTGCCAGCTCTCCGACAGGGGGGGTATCCTACGAGCAGTACTTC. This encodes CASSPTGGVSYEQYF. The J gene is TRBJ2-7, the V gene TRBV18, with TRBD1 identical over 9 bases. The CDR3 extends over 15 amino acids. With V trimmed by 6 bases and J by 1 base, 7 bases remained unmatched. Germline V lookup: CDR1 KGHSH, CDR2 LQKENI.

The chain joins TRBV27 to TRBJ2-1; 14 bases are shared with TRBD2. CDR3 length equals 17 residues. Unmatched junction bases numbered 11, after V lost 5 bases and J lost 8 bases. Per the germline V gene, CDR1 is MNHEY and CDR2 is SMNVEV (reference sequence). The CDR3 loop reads CASSRYRLAGGSYEQFF. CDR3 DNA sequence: TGTGCCAGCAGTAGATACCGACTAGCGGGAGGGTCCTATGAGCAGTTCTTC.